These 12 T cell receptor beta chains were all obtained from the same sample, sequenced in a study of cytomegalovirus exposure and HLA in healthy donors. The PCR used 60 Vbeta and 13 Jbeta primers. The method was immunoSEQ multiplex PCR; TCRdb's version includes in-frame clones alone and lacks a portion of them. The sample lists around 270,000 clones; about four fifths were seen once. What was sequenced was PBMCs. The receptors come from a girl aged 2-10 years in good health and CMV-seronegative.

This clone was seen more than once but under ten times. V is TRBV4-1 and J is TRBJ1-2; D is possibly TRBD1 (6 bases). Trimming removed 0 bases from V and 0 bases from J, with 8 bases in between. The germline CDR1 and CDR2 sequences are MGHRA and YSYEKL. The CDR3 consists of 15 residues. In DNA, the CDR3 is TGCGCCAGCAGCCAAGATAGGACAGCTAACTATGGCTACACCTTC. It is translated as CASSQDRTANYGYTF.

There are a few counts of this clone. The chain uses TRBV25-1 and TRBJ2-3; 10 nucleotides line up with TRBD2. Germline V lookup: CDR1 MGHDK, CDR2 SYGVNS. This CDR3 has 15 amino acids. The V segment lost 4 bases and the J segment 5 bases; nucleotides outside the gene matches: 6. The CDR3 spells CASSASGSRGDTQYF. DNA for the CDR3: TGTGCCAGCAGTGCTAGCGGGAGTCGGGGAGATACGCAGTATTTT. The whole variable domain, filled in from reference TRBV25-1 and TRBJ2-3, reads EADIYQTPRYLVIGTGKKITLECSQTMGHDKMYWYQQDPGMELHLIHYSYGVNSTEKGDLSSESTVSRIRTEHFPLTLESARPSHTSQYLCASSASGSRGDTQYFGPGTRLTVL.

CDR3 DNA: TGTGCCACCAGCCCCGGGGGGACAGGGATCGAGCAGTACTTC. It codes for CATSPGGTGIEQYF. The chain is built from TRBV15 and TRBJ2-7; the match to TRBD1 covers 9 bases. The length of the CDR3 is 14 residues. The V gene end was trimmed by 5 bases and the J gene end by 6 bases; junction bases not matched to a gene: 8. Germline CDR1 LNHNV, CDR2 YYDKDF (reference sequence).

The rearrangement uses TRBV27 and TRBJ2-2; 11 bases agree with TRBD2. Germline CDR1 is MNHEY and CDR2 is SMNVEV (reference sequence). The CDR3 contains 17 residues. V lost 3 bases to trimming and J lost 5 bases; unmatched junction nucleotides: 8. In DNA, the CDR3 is TGTGCCAGCAGTTTCAGGGGAAGGACTAGCGGGACCGGGGAGCTGTTTTTT. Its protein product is CASSFRGRTSGTGELFF.

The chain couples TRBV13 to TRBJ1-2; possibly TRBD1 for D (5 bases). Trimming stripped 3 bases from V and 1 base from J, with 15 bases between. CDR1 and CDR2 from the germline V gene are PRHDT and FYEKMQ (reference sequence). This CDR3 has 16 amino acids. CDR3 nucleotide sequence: TGTGCCAGCAGCTTGGGGACTATGCGGGGTAACTATGGCTACACCTTC. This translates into CASSLGTMRGNYGYTF.

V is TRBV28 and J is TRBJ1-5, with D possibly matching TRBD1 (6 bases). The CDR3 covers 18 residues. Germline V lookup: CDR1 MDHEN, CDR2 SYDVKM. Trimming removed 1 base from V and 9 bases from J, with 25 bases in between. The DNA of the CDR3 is TGTGCCAGCAGTTTATTCAATTGGGGGCAGTTCCTTTTGAGGCCCCAGCATTTT. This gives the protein CASSLFNWGQFLLRPQHF.

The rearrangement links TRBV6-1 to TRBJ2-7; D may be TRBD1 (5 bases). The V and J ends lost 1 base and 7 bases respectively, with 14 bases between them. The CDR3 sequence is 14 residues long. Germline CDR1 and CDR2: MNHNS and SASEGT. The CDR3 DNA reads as TGTGCCAGCAGTGAAGGGGGCAGGAATCATGAGCAGTACTTC. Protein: CASSEGGRNHEQYF.

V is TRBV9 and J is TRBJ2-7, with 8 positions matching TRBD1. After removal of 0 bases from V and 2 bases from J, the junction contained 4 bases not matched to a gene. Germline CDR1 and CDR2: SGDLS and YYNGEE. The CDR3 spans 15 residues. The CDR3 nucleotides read TGTGCCAGCAGCGTAGATGGCAGGGGGCCCTACGAGCAGTACTTC. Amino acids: CASSVDGRGPYEQYF. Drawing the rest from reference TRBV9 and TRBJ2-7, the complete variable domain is DSGVTQTPKHLITATGQRVTLRCSPRSGDLSVYWYQQSLDQGLQFLIQYYNGEERAKGNILERFSAQQFPDLHSELNLSSLELGDSALYFCASSVDGRGPYEQYFGPGTRLTVT.

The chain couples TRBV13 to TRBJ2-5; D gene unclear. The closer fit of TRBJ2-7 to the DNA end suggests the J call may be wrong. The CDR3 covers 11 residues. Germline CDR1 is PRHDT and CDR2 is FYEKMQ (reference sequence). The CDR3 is CASSLNYEQYF. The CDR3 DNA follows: TGTGCCAGCAGCTTAAACTACGAGCAGTACTTC.

Here the CDR3 DNA reads TGTGCCAGCAGTCCTAGAGGGGAGCAGTTCTTC. Protein sequence: CASSPRGEQFF. The genes are TRBV28 and TRBJ2-1, with a possible D match to TRBD2 (5 bases). The CDR3 totals 11 residues. Trimming stripped 5 bases from V and 10 bases from J, with 9 bases between. Germline CDR1 is MDHEN and CDR2 is SYDVKM.

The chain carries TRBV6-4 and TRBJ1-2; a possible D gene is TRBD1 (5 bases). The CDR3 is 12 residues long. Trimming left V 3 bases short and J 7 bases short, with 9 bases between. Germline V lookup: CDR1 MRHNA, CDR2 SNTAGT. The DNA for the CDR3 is TGTGCCAGCAGTGATCAGGGTGGTGGCTACACCTTC. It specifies CASSDQGGGYTF.

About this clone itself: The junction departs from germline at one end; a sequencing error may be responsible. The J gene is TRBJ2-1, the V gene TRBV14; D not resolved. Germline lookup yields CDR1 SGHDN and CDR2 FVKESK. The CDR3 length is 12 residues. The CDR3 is CASSPTYSEQFF. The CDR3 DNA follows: TGTGCCAGCAGCCCAACGTACAGTGAGCAGTTCTTC. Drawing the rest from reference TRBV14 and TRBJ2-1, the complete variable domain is EAGVTQFPSHSVIEKGQTVTLRCDPISGHDNLYWYRRVMGKEIKFLLHFVKESKQDESGMPNNRFLAERTGGTYSTLKVQPAELEDSGVYFCASSPTYSEQFFGPGTRLTVL.